The source of this T cell receptor (beta chain) is a study of patients and donors after allogeneic stem cell transplantation. MiXCR was run by TCRdb on the RT-PCR reads, yielding one entry per CDR3 protein. Seen here are over 350,000 distinct CDR3 sequences, around 16% observed once, and the top ten hold roughly 7%. V was pared by 3 bases and J by 7 bases, with 7 bases of the junction left unmatched. Per germline, CDR1 LGHDT and CDR2 YNNKEL (reference sequence). The CDR3 sequence is 15 residues long. There are a few counts of this clonotype. The TCR sequence derives from a human donor who was either an allogeneic HSCT recipient or a stem cell or donor lymphocyte infusion donor (not recorded which). It is not recorded whose cells these are; they may come from a transplant donor. The sequenced sample was blood, either unsorted or a sorted T cell fraction (not recorded which). The chain is built from TRBV3-1 and TRBJ2-2; 8 bases are shared with TRBD1. The CDR3 here is CASSHRQGANGELFF. Here the CDR3 DNA reads TGTGCCAGCAGCCATAGGCAGGGGGCAAACGGGGAGCTGTTTTTT.